This T cell receptor beta chain originates from a study of OX40 agonist ivuxolimab in advanced cancers. Looking at the study overall: Recorded diagnoses for dose-escalation patients were hepatocellular carcinoma, melanoma, renal cell or head and neck cancer. Earlier treatment with anti-PD-1, anti-PD-L1 or anti-CTLA-4 was permitted, and roughly 40% had received some.

Findings and limits, study-wide: Among the lowest peripheral clonal expansion occurred in 0.1-3.0 mg/kg partial responders.

Profiling relied on immunoSEQ multiplex PCR, and the TCRdb table lists in-frame clones only, not all of them. The sample lists more than 9,000 clones, about three quarters occurring once. Peripheral blood came from all dose cohorts at three timepoints. On this clone: Its antigen is unknown.

The CDR3 length is 13 residues. Germline loops: CDR1 LGHNA, CDR2 YNFKEQ. Trimming pared 3 bases from V and 2 bases from J, leaving 8 bases between. The sample consisted of CD4+ or CD8+ T cells sorted from blood, taken in a trial of the OX40 agonist ivuxolimab. V is TRBV4-2 and J is TRBJ2-7; D possibly matches TRBD1 or TRBD2 (5 bases each). This TCR came from an adult with an advanced solid tumor such as melanoma, head and neck, liver or kidney cancer. CDR3 loop: CASSQGVTYEQYF. The CDR3 DNA follows: TGTGCCAGCAGCCAGGGGGTGACCTACGAGCAGTACTTC.